A single sample gave rise to the 13 T cell receptor beta chains below, sequenced in a study of CD8 T cells in Susac syndrome. It was with random hexamers that roughly 0.45 to 1 ug RNA was reverse transcribed. TCRdb passed the immunoSEQ multiplex PCR reads through MiXCR, listing each CDR3 protein once. The sample includes roughly 150,000 distinct CDR3 sequences, 90% to 96% seen only once; the top ten take 0.065% to 0.095%. Sequenced input: CD4+ T cells from PBMCs. These TCRs come from a human donor with Susac syndrome.

The J gene is TRBJ2-3, the V gene TRBV7-9, with 7 bases that match TRBD2. CDR3 size: 16 residues. CDR1 is SEHNR, CDR2 FQNEAQ, per germline (reference sequence). After removal of 5 bases from V and 1 base from J, the junction contained 9 bases not matched to a gene. The CDR3 here is CASSTLLAFGTDTQYF. The CDR3 DNA reads TGTGCCAGCAGCACCCTACTAGCGTTCGGCACAGATACGCAGTATTTT.

This chain joins TRBV9 and TRBJ1-5; possibly TRBD1 for D (5 bases). Trimming cost V 4 bases and J 0 bases, with 11 bases left between them. The germline gives CDR1 SGDLS, CDR2 YYNGEE. The CDR3 has 15 residues. DNA for the CDR3: TGTGCCAGCAGCAGGGGACCAAGTAGCAATCAGCCCCAGCATTTT. Translated: CASSRGPSSNQPQHF.

The chain combines TRBV18 with TRBJ2-7; D might be TRBD1 (5 bases). The germline CDR1 and CDR2 sequences are KGHSH and LQKENI. V shed 6 bases and J shed 3 bases, with 15 bases lying between them. CDR3 length: 14 residues. CDR3 sequence (DNA): TGTGCCAGCTCGGCCCAGGGTAGGGGCTACGAGCAGTACTTC. Amino acid sequence: CASSAQGRGYEQYF.

The chain carries TRBV20-1 and TRBJ2-5; 8 bases fit TRBD1. CDR3 length: 14 amino acids. V shed 5 bases, J shed 3 bases, and the junction held 8 bases outside the gene matches. Germline V CDR1 and CDR2: DFQATT, SNEGSKA (reference sequence). The CDR3 DNA reads TGCAGTGCTGGGCTTACAGGGGGAAAAGAGACCCAGTACTTC. Translation gives CSAGLTGGKETQYF.

The rearrangement links TRBV6-1 to TRBJ2-7; D remains unclear. With 10 bases removed from V and 5 bases from J, the gap between germline ends came to 18 bases. There are 13 residues in the CDR3. Germline loops: CDR1 MNHNS, CDR2 SASEGT. The CDR3 here is CATSGAAVDEQYF. CDR3 DNA sequence: TGTGCCACGTCGGGCGCGGCGGTGGACGAGCAGTACTTC.

The chain carries TRBV20-1 and TRBJ2-1; D may be TRBD1 (5 bases). The CDR3 consists of 13 residues. Germline V CDR1 and CDR2: DFQATT, SNEGSKA (reference sequence). Trimming stripped 6 bases from V and 8 bases from J, with 17 bases between. CDR3 nucleotides: TGCAGTGCCACGAACAGGCCTTGGGATGAGCAGTTCTTC. Amino acids: CSATNRPWDEQFF.

This rearrangement joins TRBV18 to TRBJ2-2; D is ambiguous. The CDR3 runs 13 residues. V was trimmed by 4 bases and J by 3 bases, leaving 6 bases between them. Germline V gives CDR1 KGHSH, CDR2 LQKENI. The CDR3 DNA reads TGTGCCAGCTCACGAGCGTACACCGGGGAGCTGTTTTTT. As protein: CASSRAYTGELFF.

The V call is TRBV29-1, the J call TRBJ2-6; D gene ambiguous. The CDR3 is 13 amino acids. Germline V gives CDR1 SQVTM, CDR2 ANQGSEA. V lost 5 bases and J 1 base, leaving 6 bases between the germline ends. The CDR3 DNA reads TGCAGCGTTAAGGATTCTGGGGCCAACGTCCTGACTTTC. It translates to CSVKDSGANVLTF.

V and J are TRBV24-1 and TRBJ2-2; no reliable D call. In germline, CDR1 is KGHDR, CDR2 SFDVKD. Trimming shortened V by 0 bases and J by 0 bases, and 10 bases separated the two germline ends. This CDR3 has 17 residues. The CDR3, as DNA: TGTGCCACCAGTGATTTGGACATATTCGCGAACACCGGGGAGCTGTTTTTT. It encodes CATSDLDIFANTGELFF.

This chain connects TRBV14 to TRBJ1-5; unclear D gene. CDR1 is SGHDN and CDR2 is FVKESK in the germline V gene. This CDR3 has 13 residues. V lost 4 bases and J lost 5, with 9 bases in between. The CDR3 here is CASSLGSHQPQHF. Here the CDR3 DNA reads TGTGCCAGCAGCCTAGGGTCTCATCAGCCCCAGCATTTT.

This chain uses TRBV28 with TRBJ2-7; D call uncertain. The germline V gene encodes CDR1 MDHEN and CDR2 SYDVKM. The V and J ends lost 7 bases and 5 bases respectively, with 15 bases between them. The CDR3 is 13 residues long. The CDR3 protein is CASKREIVDEQYF. The CDR3 DNA reads as TGTGCCAGCAAGCGAGAGATAGTCGACGAGCAGTACTTC.

This chain connects TRBV4-1 to TRBJ1-2, with 7 nucleotides matching TRBD1. The germline V gene encodes CDR1 MGHRA and CDR2 YSYEKL. Unmatched junction bases numbered 8, after V lost 0 bases and J lost 7 bases. CDR3 length equals 15 residues. DNA for the CDR3: TGCGCCAGCAGCCAAGATACAGGGGCGATGCGTGGCTACACCTTC. Translated: CASSQDTGAMRGYTF.

The J gene is TRBJ2-1, the V gene TRBV20-1; TRBD2 might be the D (6 bases). V was trimmed by 0 bases and J by 9 bases, leaving 9 bases between them. In germline, CDR1 is DFQATT, CDR2 SNEGSKA (reference sequence). This CDR3 contains 12 residues. The CDR3 is CSARDPSVEQFF. CDR3 DNA sequence: TGCAGTGCTAGAGACCCTAGCGTTGAGCAGTTCTTC.